The clone carrying this TCR beta chain was found a few times. Its antigen is as yet unknown. This sample was taken from a study of cytomegalovirus exposure and HLA in healthy donors. Study observations and caveats: With later analysis, a missense DCLRE1C variant became linked to TCR beta V- and J-gene trimming. Analyzed later, association rates of TCRs varied across HLA loci, with DRB1 most and HLA-C fewest.

This CDR3 spans 14 amino acids. Germline CDR1 reads SEHNR; CDR2 reads FQNEAQ (reference sequence). Losses at the gene ends were 8 bases for V and 10 bases for J; bases not matched to a gene: 15. The CMV serostatus of this donor was not recorded. Use of 60 Vbeta and 13 Jbeta primers characterized the PCR. Original data processing: It was a later analysis that counted approximately 81 million unique TCR beta chains, of which some 9.9 million were shared. Measured with immunoSEQ multiplex PCR; TCRdb has only the in-frame clones, and not every one. V and J calls and clone size come straight from that table; D and trimming were deduced from the DNA. The sample carries some 150,000 clones, roughly two thirds recorded once.

This chain joins TRBV7-9 and TRBJ1-1; 8 bases match TRBD1. The TCR sequence derives from a human donor in good health. Sequencing was done on a sample of PBMCs. CDR3 in DNA: TGTGCCAGCCGCTGGGCAGGGGGCGAGGTGGGAGCTTTCTTT. Encoded protein: CASRWAGGEVGAFF. The whole variable domain, remainder taken from reference TRBV7-9 and TRBJ1-1, is DTGVSQNPRHKITKRGQNVTFRCDPISEHNRLYWYRQTLGQGPEFLTYFQNEAQLEKSRLLSDRFSAERPKGSFSTLEIQRTEQGDSAMYLCASRWAGGEVGAFFGQGTRLTVV.